Given below is one T cell receptor (beta chain) in context. What it binds is unknown. Nominally healthy donors provided the samples, though records likely missed some immune exposures. V dropped 4 bases and J dropped 3 bases, with 10 bases sitting between them. The germline gives CDR1 SQVTM, CDR2 ANQGSEA. The length of the CDR3 is 13 residues. This specimen comes from a study of cytomegalovirus exposure and HLA in healthy donors. Study-wide points: Rare sequences made up most TCRs, while some public TCRs were found in many donors. A link between a missense DCLRE1C variant and TCR beta V- and J-gene trimming emerged from a later analysis. On later analysis, the bulk of CMV-associated TCR beta chains appeared to be HLA-restricted.

The PCR made use of 60 Vbeta and 13 Jbeta primers. Profiling relied on immunoSEQ multiplex PCR, and the TCRdb table lists in-frame clones only, not all of them. The table shows 150,000 to 170,000 clones, with around 79% occurring only once. This sequence was found in a man younger than 45 in good health and CMV-seropositive. The chain recombines TRBV29-1 with TRBJ1-3, with D perhaps matching TRBD1 (6 bases). The sample comprised PBMCs. CDR3 coding DNA: TGCAGCGTTGGGGGGCAGAGTGGAAACACCATATATTTT. Protein product: CSVGGQSGNTIYF.